This T cell receptor (beta chain) was retrieved from a study of control samples from healthy donors and cancer patients. Assay: immunoSEQ multiplex PCR; the TCRdb copy retains only in-frame clones and omits some. The sample lists roughly 130,000 clones; roughly 91% were seen once. This CDR3 is built from 14 residues. The ends lost 6 bases at V and 6 bases at J; junction bases unmatched: 4. CDR1 is SNHLY, CDR2 FYNNEI, per germline. The chain carries TRBV2 and TRBJ2-2; 10 bases are shared with TRBD1. The clonotype comes from a middle-aged man with head and neck cancer. Sequenced sample: PBMCs. This chain's CDR3 is CASRQDRGAGELFF. The CDR3 region has the DNA TGTGCCAGCAGACAGGACAGGGGGGCCGGGGAGCTGTTTTTT.